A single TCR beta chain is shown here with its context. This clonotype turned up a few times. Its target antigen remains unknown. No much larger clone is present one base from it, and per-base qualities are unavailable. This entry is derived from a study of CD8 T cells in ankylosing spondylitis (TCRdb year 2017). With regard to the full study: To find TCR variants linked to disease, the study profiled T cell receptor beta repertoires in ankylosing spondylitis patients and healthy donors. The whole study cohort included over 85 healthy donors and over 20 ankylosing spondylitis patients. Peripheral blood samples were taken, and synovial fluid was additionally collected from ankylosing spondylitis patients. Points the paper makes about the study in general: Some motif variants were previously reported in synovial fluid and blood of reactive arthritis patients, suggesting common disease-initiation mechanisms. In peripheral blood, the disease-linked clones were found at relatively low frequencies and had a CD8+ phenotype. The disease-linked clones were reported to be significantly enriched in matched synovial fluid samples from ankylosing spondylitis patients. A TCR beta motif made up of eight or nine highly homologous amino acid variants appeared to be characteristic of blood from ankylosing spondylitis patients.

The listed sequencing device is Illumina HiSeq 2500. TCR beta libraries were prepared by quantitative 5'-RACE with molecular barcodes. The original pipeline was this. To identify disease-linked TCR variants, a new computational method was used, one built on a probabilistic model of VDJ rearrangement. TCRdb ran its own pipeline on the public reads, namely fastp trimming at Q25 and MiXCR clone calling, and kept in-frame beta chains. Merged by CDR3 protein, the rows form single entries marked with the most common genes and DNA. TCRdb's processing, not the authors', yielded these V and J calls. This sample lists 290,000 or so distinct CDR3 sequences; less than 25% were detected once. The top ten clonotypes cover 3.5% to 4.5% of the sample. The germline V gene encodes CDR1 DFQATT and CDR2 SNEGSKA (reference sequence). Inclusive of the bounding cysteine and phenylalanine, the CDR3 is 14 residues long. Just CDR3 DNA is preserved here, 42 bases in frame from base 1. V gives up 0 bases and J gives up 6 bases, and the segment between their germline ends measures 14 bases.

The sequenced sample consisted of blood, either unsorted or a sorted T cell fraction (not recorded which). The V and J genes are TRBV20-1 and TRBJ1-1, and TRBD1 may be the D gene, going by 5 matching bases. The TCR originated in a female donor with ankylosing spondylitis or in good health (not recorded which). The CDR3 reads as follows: CSARDLRGNAEAFF. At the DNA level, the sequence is TGCAGTGCTAGAGATCTGAGGGGTAATGCTGAAGCTTTCTTT.